The TCR beta chain under discussion was sequenced for a study of CD8+ T cells in alopecia areata. Turning to the study itself: Administration of oral tofacitinib to treated patients was at 5 to 10 mg twice daily.

A single count supports this clone. What it binds is unknown. Noted treatment: oral pan-JAK inhibitor, 5-10 mg twice daily. With V trimmed by 6 bases and J by 4 bases, 12 bases remained unmatched. From germline, CDR1 is SNHLY and CDR2 FYNNEI. This CDR3 comprises 16 residues. Sequencing relied on a cDNA template that was reverse transcribed from extracted RNA. The data were produced by immunoSEQ multiplex PCR, yet TCRdb's version contains in-frame clones alone and is incomplete. The sample includes 160,000 or so clones, about two thirds of them seen just once. General observations from the study: Scalp sample data also include resident alphabeta T cells from normal skin. Normal scalp had lower clonality than lesional scalp, with alopecia totalis/universalis lesions showing this most strongly.

The chain is built from TRBV2 and TRBJ2-5, with 9 nucleotides matching TRBD1. This TCR was recovered from a human donor with alopecia areata. Sequences were derived from CD4+ T cells sorted from blood, sampled at week 4, from a patient treated with tofacitinib. The CDR3 DNA reads TGTGCCAGCAGCGGACCAGGGACAGGGCTTCGAGAGACCCAGTACTTC. It translates to CASSGPGTGLRETQYF. The variable domain in full, with the rest retrieved from reference TRBV2 and TRBJ2-5, is EPEVTQTPSHQVTQMGQEVILRCVPISNHLYFYWYRQILGQKVEFLVSFYNNEISEKSEIFDDQFSVERPDGSNFTLKIRSTKLEDSAMYFCASSGPGTGLRETQYFGPGTRLLVL.